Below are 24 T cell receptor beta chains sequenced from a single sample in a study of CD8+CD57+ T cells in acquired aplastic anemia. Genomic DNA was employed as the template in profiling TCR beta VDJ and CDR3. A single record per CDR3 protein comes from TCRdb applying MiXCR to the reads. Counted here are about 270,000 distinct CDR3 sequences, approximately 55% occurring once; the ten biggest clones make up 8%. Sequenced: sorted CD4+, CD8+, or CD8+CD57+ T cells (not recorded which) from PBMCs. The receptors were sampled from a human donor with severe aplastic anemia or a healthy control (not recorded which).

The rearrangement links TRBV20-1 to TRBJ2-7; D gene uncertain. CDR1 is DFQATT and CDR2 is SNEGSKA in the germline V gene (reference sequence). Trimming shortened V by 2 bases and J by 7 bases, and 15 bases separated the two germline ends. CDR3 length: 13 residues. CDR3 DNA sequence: TGCAGTGCTAGAACGTCGAACACCGGGGAGCAGTACTTC. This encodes CSARTSNTGEQYF.

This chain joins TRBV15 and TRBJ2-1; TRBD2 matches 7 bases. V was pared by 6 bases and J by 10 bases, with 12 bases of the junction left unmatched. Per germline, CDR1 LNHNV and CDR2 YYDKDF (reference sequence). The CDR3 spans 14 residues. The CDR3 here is CATSSSGAFYEQFF. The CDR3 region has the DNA TGTGCCACCAGTTCTAGCGGAGCTTTCTACGAGCAGTTCTTC.

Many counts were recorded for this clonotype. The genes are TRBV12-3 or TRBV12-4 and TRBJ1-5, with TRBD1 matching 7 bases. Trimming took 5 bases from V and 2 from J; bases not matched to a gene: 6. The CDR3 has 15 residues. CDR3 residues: CASSRKGAGNQPQHF. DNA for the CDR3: TGTGCCAGCAGTCGTAAGGGGGCGGGCAATCAGCCCCAGCATTTT.

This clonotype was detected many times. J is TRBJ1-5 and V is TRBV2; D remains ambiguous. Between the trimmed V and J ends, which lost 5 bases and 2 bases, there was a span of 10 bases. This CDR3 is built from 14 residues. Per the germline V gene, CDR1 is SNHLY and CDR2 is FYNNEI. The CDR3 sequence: CASSRPFRNQPQHF. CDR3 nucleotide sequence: TGTGCCAGCAGTAGGCCATTTCGCAATCAGCCCCAGCATTTT.

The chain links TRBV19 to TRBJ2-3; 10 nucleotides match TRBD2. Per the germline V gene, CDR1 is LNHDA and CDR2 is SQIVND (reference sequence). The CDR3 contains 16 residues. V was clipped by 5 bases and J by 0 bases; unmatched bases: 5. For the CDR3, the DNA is TGTGCCAGTAGTTTACGTAGCGGGAGGAGCACAGATACGCAGTATTTT. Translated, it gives CASSLRSGRSTDTQYF.

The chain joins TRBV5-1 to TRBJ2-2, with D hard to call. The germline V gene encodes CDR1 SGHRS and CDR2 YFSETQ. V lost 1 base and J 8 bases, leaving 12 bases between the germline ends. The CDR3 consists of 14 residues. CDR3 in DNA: TGCGCCAGCAGCTTGACCCAAATACCGGGGGAGCTGTTTTTT. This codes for CASSLTQIPGELFF. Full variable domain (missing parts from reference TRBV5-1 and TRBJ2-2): KAGVTQTPRYLIKTRGQQVTLSCSPISGHRSVSWYQQTPGQGLQFLFEYFSETQRNKGNFPGRFSGRQFSNSRSEMNVSTLELGDSALYLCASSLTQIPGELFFGEGSRLTVL.

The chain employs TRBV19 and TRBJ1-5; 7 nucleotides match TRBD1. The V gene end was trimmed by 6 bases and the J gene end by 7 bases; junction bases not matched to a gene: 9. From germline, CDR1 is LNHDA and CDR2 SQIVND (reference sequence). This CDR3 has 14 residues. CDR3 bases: TGTGCCAGTAGCACCGACAGGGTAGTACAGCCCCAGCATTTT. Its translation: CASSTDRVVQPQHF.

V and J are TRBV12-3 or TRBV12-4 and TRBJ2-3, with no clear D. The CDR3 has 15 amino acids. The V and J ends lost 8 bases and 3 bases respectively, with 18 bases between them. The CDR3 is CASLGSGGRTDTQYF. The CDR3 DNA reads TGTGCCAGCCTTGGTTCGGGTGGTCGGACAGATACGCAGTATTTT.

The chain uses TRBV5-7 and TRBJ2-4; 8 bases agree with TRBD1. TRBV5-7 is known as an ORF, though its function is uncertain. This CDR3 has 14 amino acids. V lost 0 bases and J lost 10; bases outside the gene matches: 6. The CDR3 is CASSLEAGGFIQYF. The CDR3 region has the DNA TGTGCCAGCAGCTTGGAGGCAGGGGGCTTTATTCAGTACTTC.

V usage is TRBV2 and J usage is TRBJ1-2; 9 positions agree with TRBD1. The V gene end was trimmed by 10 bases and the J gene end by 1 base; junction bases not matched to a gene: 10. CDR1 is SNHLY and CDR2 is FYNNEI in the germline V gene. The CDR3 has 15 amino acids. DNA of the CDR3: TGTGCCACCGCCCCCGGGACAGGGAATAACTATGGCTACACCTTC. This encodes CATAPGTGNNYGYTF.

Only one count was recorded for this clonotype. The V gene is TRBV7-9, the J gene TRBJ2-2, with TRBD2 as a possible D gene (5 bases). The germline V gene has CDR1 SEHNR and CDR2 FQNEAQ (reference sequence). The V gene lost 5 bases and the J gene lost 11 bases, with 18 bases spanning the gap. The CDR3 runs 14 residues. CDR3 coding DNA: TGTGCCAGCAGCCCGTGGACGGAGGTCGGCGAGCTGTTTTTT. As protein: CASSPWTEVGELFF. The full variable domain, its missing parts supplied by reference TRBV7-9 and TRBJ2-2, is DTGVSQNPRHKITKRGQNVTFRCDPISEHNRLYWYRQTLGQGPEFLTYFQNEAQLEKSRLLSDRFSAERPKGSFSTLEIQRTEQGDSAMYLCASSPWTEVGELFFGEGSRLTVL.

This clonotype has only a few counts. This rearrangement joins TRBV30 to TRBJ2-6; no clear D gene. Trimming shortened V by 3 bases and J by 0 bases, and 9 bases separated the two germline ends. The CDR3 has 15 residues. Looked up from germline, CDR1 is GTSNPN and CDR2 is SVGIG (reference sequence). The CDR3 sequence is CAWSLGSSGANVLTF. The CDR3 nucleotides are TGTGCCTGGAGCTTGGGAAGCTCTGGGGCCAACGTCCTGACTTTC.

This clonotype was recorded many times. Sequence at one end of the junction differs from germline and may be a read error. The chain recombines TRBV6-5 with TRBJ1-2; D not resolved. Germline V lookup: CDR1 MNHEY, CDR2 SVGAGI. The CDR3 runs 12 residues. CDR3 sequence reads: CASSYGTYGYTF. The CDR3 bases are TGTGCCAGTAGTTACGGAACCTATGGCTACACCTTC.

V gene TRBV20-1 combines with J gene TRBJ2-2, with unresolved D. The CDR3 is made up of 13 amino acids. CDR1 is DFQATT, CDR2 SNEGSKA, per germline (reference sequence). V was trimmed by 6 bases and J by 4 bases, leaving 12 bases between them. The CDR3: CSADTASTGELFF. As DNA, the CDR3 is TGCAGTGCCGATACTGCCAGCACCGGGGAGCTGTTTTTT.

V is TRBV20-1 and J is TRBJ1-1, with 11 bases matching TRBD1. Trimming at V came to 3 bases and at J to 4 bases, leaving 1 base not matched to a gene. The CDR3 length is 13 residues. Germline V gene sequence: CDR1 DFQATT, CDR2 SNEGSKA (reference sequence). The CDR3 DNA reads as TGCAGTGCTAGCGGACAGGGGGCCACTGAAGCTTTCTTT. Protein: CSASGQGATEAFF.

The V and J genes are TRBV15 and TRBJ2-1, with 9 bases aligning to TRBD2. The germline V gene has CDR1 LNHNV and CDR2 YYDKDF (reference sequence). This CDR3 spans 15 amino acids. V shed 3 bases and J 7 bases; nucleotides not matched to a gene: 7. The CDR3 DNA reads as TGTGCCACCAGCAGTCTAGCGGGGCATACAAATGAGCAGTTCTTC. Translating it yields CATSSLAGHTNEQFF.

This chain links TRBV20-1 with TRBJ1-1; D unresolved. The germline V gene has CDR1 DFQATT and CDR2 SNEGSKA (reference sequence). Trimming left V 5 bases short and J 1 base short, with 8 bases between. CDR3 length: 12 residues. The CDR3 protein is CSAPRKNTEAFF. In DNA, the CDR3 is TGCAGTGCTCCTCGCAAGAACACTGAAGCTTTCTTT.

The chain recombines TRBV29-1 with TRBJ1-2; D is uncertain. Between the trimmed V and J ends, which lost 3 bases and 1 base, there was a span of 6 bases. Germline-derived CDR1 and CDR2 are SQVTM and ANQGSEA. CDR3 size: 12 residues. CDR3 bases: TGCAGCGTTGAGATATTTAACTATGGCTACACCTTC. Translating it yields CSVEIFNYGYTF.

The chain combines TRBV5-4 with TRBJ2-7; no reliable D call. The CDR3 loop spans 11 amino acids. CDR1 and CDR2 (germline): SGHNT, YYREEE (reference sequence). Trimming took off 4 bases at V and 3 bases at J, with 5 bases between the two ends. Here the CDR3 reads CASSDHYEQYF. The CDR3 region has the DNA TGTGCCAGCAGCGACCACTACGAGCAGTACTTC.

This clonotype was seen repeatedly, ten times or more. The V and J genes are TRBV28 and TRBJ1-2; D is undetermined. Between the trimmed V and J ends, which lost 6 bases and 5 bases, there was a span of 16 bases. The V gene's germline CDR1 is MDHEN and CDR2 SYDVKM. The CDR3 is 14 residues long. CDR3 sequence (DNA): TGTGCCAGCAGCCTAGGATGGCAGTCTTATGGCTACACCTTC. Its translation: CASSLGWQSYGYTF.

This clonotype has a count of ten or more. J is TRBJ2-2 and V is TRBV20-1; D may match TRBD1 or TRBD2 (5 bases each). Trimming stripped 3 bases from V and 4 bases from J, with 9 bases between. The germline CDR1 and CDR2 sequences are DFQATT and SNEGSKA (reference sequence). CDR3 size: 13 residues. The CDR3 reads CSARRGFTGELFF. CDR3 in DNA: TGCAGTGCTAGGAGGGGATTCACCGGGGAGCTGTTTTTT.

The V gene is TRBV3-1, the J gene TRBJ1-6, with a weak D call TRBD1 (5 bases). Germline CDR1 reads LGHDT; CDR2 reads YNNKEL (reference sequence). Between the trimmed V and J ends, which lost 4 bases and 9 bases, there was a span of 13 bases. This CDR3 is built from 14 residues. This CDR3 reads CASSRSPGTSPLHF. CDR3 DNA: TGTGCCAGCAGCCGAAGTCCAGGGACTTCACCCCTCCACTTT.

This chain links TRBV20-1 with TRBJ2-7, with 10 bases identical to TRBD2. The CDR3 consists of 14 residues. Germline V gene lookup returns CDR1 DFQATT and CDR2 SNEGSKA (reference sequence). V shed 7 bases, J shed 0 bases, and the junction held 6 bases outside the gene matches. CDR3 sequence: CSVPGLANSYEQYF. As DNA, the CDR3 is TGCAGTGTCCCGGGACTAGCGAACTCCTACGAGCAGTACTTC.

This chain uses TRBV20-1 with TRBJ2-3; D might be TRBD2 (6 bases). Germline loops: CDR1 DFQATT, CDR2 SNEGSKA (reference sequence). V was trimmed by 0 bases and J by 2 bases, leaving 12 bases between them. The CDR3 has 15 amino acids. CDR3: CSARESGVDTDTQYF. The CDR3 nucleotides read TGCAGTGCTAGAGAGTCGGGGGTGGACACAGATACGCAGTATTTT.